The T cell receptor (beta chain) described here comes from a study of PD-1 blockade in mismatch repair-deficient tumors. Across the study: Patients had more than ten mismatch repair-deficient cancer types, all previously treated and progressing. Study-wide results and limits: Tumor-resident clones, often undetectable pretreatment in blood, expanded then contracted after pembrolizumab.

The CDR3 consists of 15 residues. CDR1 and CDR2 (germline): LNHDA, SQIVND (reference sequence). V lost 2 bases and J 0 bases, leaving 10 bases between the germline ends. All patients were mismatch repair deficient, assessed by either PCR or immunohistochemistry. The TCR-sequenced patients were a few responders to pembrolizumab. The protocol was immunoSEQ multiplex PCR, while the TCRdb copy is restricted to in-frame clones and leaves out a portion. The sample includes some 66,000 clones, 70% to 90% of them seen just once. A remark on this clone: Its antigen remains unidentified.

This sequence was found in an adult with mismatch repair-deficient cancer. The chain recombines TRBV19 with TRBJ1-1, with D unresolved. Sequencing was performed on peripheral blood, taken 52 weeks after starting pembrolizumab. The CDR3 region is CASSINEGLNTEAFF. CDR3 coding DNA: TGTGCCAGTAGTATAAACGAGGGCCTGAACACTGAAGCTTTCTTT.